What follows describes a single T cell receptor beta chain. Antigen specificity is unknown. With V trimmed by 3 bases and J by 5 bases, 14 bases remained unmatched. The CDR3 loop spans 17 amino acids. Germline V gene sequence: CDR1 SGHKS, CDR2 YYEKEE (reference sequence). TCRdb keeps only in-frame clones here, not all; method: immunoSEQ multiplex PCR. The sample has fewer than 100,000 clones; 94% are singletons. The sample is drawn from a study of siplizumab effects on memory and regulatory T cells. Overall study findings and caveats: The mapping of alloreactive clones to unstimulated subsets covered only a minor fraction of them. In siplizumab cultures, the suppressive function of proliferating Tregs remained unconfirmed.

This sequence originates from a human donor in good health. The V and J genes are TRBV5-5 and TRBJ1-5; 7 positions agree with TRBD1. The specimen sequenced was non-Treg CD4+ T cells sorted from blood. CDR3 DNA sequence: TGTGCCAGCAGCTCTCCGGACAGGCCCGACCCCGATCAGCCCCAGCATTTT. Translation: CASSSPDRPDPDQPQHF.